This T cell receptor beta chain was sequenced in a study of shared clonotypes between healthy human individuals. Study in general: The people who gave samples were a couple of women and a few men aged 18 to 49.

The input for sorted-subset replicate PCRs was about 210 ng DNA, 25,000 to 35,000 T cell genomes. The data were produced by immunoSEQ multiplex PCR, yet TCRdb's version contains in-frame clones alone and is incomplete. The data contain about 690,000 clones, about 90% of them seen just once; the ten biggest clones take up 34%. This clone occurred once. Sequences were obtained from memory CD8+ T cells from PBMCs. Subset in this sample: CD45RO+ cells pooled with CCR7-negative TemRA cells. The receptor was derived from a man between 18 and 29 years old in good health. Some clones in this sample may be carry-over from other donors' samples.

The CDR3 spells CASSFDRPQETQYF. CDR3 bases: TGTGCCAGCAGTTTCGACAGGCCCCAAGAGACCCAGTACTTC. The V and J genes are TRBV28 and TRBJ2-5, with D perhaps TRBD1 (6 bases). The CDR3 contains 14 residues. V was pared by 3 bases and J by 1 base, with 9 bases between. Looked up from germline, CDR1 is MDHEN and CDR2 is SYDVKM.